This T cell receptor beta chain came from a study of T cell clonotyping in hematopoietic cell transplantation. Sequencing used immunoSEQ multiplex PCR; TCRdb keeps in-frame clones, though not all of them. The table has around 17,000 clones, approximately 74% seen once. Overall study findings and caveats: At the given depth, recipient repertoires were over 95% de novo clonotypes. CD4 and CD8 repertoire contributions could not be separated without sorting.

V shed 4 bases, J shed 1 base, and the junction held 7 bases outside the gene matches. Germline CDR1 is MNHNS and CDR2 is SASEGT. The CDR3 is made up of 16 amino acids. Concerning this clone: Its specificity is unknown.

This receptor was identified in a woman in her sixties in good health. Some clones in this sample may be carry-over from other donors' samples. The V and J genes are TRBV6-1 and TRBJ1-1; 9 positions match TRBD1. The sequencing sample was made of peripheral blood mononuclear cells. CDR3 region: CASSGSGTGTNTEAFF. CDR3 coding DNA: TGTGCCAGCAGTGGGTCCGGGACAGGGACGAACACTGAAGCTTTCTTT.